This TCR beta chain was recovered during a study of cytomegalovirus exposure and HLA in healthy donors. Amplification used 60 Vbeta primers and 13 Jbeta primers. Profiled with immunoSEQ multiplex PCR; TCRdb holds only in-frame clones, not every one. The sample lists about 150,000 clones; roughly 84% were seen once. This CDR3 has 16 amino acids. Losses at the gene ends were 3 bases for V and 4 bases for J; bases not matched to a gene: 7. Germline values: CDR1 SGHNT, CDR2 YYREEE (reference sequence). This clone was seen many times. The clonotype comes from a woman between 18 and 29 years old in good health and CMV-seronegative. The chain links TRBV5-4 to TRBJ2-5, with 12 bases aligning to TRBD2. Sequences were obtained from PBMCs. Written as DNA, the CDR3 is TGTGCCAGCAGCTACCGACTAGCGGGGGACCGAGAGACCCAGTACTTC. Encoded protein: CASSYRLAGDRETQYF.